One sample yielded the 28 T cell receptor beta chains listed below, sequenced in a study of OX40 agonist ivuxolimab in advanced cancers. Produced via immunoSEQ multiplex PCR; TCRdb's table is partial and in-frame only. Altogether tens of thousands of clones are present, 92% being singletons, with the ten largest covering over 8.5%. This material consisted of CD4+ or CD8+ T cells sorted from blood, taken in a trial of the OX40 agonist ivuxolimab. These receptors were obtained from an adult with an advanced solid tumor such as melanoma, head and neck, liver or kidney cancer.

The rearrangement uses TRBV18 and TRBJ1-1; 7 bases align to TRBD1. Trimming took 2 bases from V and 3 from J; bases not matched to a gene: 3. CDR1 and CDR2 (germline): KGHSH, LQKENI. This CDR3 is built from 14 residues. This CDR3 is CASSPSQGDTEAFF. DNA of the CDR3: TGTGCCAGCTCACCATCCCAGGGGGACACTGAAGCTTTCTTT.

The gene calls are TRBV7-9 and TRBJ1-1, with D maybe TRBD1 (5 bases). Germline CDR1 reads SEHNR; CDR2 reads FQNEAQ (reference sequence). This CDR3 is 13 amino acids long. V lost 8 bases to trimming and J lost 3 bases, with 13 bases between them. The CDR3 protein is CASPNRIDTEAFF. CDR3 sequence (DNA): TGTGCCAGCCCGAACAGGATAGACACTGAAGCTTTCTTT.

In nucleotides, the CDR3 is TGTGCCAGCAGCCAAATTACTAGCGATCGAGAGACCCAGTACTTC. It encodes CASSQITSDRETQYF. The chain employs TRBV7-7 and TRBJ2-5; TRBD2 agrees at 7 bases. V lost 5 bases and J lost 4; bases outside the gene matches: 10. Germline V lookup: CDR1 SSHAT, CDR2 FNYEAQ (reference sequence). This CDR3 contains 15 residues. Combining the CDR3 with reference TRBV7-7 and TRBJ2-5 gives the whole variable domain GAGVSQSPRYKVTKRGQDVTLRCDPISSHATLYWYQQALGQGPEFLTYFNYEAQPDKSGLPSDRFSAERPEGSISTLTIQRTEQRDSAMYRCASSQITSDRETQYFGPGTRLLVL.

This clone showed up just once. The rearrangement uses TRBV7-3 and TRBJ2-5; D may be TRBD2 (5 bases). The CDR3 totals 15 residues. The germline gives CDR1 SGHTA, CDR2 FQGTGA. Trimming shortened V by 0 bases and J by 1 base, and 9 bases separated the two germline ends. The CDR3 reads CASSLTAGFQETQYF. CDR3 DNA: TGTGCCAGCAGCTTAACCGCGGGTTTCCAAGAGACCCAGTACTTC. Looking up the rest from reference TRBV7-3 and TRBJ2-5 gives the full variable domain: GAGVSQTPSNKVTEKGKYVELRCDPISGHTALYWYRQSLGQGPEFLIYFQGTGAADDSGLPNDRFFAVRPEGSVSTLKIQRTERGDSAVYLCASSLTAGFQETQYFGPGTRLLVL.

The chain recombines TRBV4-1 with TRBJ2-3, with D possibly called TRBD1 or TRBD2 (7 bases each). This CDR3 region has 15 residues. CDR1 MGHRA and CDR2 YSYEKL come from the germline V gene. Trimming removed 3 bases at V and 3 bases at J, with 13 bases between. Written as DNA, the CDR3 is TGCGCCAGCAGCCAGACCAGGGGGGGAACAGATACGCAGTATTTT. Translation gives CASSQTRGGTDTQYF.

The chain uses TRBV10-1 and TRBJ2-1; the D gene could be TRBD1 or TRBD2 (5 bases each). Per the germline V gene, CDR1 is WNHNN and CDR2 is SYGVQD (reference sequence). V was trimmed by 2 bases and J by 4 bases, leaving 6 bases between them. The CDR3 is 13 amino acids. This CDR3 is CASSEGGYNEQFF. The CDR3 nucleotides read TGCGCCAGCAGTGAGGGGGGATACAATGAGCAGTTCTTC.

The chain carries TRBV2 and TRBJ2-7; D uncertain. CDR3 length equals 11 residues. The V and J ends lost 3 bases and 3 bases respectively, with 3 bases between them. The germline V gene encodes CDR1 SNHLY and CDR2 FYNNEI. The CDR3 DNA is TGTGCCAGCAGTGACAGCTACGAGCAGTACTTC. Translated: CASSDSYEQYF.

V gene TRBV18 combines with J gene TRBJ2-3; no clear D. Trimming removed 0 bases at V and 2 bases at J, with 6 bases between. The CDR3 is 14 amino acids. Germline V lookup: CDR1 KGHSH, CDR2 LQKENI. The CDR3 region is CASSPPDLTDTQYF. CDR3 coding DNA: TGTGCCAGCTCACCACCGGACCTCACAGATACGCAGTATTTT.

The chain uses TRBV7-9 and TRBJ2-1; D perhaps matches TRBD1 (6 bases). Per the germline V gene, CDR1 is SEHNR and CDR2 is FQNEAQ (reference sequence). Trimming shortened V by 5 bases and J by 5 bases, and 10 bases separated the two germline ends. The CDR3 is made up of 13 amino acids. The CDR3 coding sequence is TGTGCCAGCAGCCTAGGACAGCACAATGAGCAGTTCTTC. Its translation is CASSLGQHNEQFF.

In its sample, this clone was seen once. This chain's CDR3 is CASSVLTDNTGELFF. The DNA for the CDR3 is TGTGCCAGCAGCGTTCTGACAGACAACACCGGGGAGCTGTTTTTT. V and J are TRBV9 and TRBJ2-2, with D tentatively TRBD1 (5 bases). Germline CDR1 is SGDLS and CDR2 is YYNGEE. This CDR3 contains 15 residues. V dropped 2 bases and J dropped 2 bases, with 10 bases sitting between them.

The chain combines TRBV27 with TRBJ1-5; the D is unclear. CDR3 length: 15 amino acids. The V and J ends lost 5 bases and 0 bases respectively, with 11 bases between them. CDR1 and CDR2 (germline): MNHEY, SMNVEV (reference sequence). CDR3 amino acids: CASSDGPHSNQPQHF. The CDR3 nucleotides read TGTGCCAGCAGTGACGGGCCTCATAGCAATCAGCCCCAGCATTTT.

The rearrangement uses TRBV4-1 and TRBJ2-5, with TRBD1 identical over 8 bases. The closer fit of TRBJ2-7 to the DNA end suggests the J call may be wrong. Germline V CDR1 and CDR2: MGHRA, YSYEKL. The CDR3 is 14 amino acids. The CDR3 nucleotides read TGCGCCAGCAGCCTCCAGGGGGCGCATCCCGAGCAGTACTTC. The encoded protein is CASSLQGAHPEQYF.

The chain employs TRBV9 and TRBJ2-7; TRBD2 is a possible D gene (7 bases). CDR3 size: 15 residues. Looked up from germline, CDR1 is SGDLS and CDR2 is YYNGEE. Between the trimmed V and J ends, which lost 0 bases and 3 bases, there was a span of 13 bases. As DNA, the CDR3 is TGTGCCAGCAGCGTAGTGGGGGGGGCCATCTACGAGCAGTACTTC. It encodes CASSVVGGAIYEQYF.

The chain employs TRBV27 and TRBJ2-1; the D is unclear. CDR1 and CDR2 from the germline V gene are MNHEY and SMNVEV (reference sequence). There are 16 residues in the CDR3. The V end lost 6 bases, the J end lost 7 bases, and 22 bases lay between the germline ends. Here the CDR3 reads CASSPIPLGAQNEQFF. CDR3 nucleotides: TGTGCCAGCAGCCCGATACCCCTAGGTGCCCAGAATGAGCAGTTCTTC.

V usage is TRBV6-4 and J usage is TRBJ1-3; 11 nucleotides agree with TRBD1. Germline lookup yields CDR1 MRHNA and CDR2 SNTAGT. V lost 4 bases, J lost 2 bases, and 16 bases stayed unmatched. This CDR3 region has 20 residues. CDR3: CASSVQPWGQGGYAGNTIYF. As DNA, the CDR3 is TGTGCCAGCAGTGTCCAACCCTGGGGACAGGGGGGTTATGCTGGAAACACCATATATTTT.

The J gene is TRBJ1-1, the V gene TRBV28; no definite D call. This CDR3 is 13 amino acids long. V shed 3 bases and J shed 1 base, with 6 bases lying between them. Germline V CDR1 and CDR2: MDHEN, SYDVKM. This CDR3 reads CASSLYGNTEAFF. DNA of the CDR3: TGTGCCAGCAGTTTGTACGGGAACACTGAAGCTTTCTTT. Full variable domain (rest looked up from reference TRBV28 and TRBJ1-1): DVKVTQSSRYLVKRTGEKVFLECVQDMDHENMFWYRQDPGLGLRLIYFSYDVKMKEKGDIPEGYSVSREKKERFSLILESASTNQTSMYLCASSLYGNTEAFFGQGTRLTVV.

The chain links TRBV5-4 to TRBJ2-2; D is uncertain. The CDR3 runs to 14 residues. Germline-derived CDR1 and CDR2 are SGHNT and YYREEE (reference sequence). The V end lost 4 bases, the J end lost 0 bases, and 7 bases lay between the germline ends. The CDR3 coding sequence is TGTGCCAGCAGCCCAGCCCCGAACACCGGGGAGCTGTTTTTT. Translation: CASSPAPNTGELFF.

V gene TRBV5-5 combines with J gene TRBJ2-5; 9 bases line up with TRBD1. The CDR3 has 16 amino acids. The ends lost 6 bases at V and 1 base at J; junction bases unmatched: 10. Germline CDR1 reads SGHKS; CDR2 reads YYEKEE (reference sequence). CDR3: CASTYPGQGGQETQYF. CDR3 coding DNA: TGTGCCAGCACATATCCGGGACAGGGAGGCCAAGAGACCCAGTACTTC.

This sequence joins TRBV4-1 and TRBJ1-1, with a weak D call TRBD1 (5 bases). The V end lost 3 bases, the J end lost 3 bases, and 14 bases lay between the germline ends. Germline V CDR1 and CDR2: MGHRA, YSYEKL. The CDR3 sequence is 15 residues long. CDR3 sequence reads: CASSHSQRGDTEAFF. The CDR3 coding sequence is TGCGCCAGCAGCCATTCACAAAGGGGAGACACTGAAGCTTTCTTT.

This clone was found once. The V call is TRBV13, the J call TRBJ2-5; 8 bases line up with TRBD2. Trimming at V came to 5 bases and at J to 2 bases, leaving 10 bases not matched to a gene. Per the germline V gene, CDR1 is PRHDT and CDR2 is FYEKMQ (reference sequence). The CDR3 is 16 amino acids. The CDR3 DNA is TGTGCCAGCAGCGTCTATTTTAGCGGGGAACAAGAGACCCAGTACTTC. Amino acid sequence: CASSVYFSGEQETQYF.

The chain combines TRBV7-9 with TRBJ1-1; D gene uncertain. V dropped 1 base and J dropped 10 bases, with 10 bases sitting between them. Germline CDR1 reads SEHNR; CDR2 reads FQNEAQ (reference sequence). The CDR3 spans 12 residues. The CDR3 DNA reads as TGTGCCAGCAGCTTAGGACACCACGGAGCTTTCTTT. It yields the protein CASSLGHHGAFF.

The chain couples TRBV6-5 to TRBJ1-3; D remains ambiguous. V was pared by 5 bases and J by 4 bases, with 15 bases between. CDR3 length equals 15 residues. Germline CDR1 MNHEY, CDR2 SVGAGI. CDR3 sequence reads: CASSTPNGLGNTIYF. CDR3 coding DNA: TGTGCCAGCAGTACCCCGAACGGGCTGGGAAACACCATATATTTT.

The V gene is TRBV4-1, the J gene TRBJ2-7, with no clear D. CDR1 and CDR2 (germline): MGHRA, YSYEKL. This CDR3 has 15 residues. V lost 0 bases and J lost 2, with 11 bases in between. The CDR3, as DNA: TGCGCCAGCAGCCAAGAGGGCAGGATCCCCTACGAGCAGTACTTC. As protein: CASSQEGRIPYEQYF.

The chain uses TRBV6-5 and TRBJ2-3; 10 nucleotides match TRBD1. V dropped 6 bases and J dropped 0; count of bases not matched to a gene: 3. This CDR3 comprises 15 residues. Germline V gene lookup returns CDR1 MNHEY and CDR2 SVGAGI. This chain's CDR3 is CASSPDRGSTDTQYF. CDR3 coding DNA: TGTGCCAGCAGCCCGGACAGGGGGAGCACAGATACGCAGTATTTT.

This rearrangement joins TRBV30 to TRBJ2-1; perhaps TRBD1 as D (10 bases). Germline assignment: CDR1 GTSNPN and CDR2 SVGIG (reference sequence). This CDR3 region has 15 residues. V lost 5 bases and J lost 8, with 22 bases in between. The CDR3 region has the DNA TGTGCCTGGGCGGGGGGGACAGGGGCGGGCCATGAGCAGTTCTTC. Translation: CAWAGGTGAGHEQFF. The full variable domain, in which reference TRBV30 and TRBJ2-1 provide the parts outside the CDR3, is SQTIHQWPATLVQPVGSPLSLECTVEGTSNPNLYWYRQAAGRGLQLLFYSVGIGQISSEVPQNLSASRPQDRQFILSSKKLLLSDSGFYLCAWAGGTGAGHEQFFGPGTRLTVL.

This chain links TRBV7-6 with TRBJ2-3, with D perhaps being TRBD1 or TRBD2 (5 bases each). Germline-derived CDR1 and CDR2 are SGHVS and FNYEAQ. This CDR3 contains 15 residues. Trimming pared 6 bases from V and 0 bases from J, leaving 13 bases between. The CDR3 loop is CASSPEGPSTDTQYF. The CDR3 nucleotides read TGTGCCAGCAGTCCTGAGGGACCTAGCACAGATACGCAGTATTTT.

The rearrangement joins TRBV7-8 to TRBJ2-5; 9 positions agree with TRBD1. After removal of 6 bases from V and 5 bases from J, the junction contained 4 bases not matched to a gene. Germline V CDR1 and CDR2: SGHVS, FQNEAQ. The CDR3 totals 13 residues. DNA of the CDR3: TGTGCCAGCAGAACAGGGGGCCGGGAGACCCAGTACTTC. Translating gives CASRTGGRETQYF.

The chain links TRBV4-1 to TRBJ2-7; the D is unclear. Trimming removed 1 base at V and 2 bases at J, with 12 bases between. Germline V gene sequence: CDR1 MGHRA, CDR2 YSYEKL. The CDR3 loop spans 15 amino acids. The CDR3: CASSQAMGTTYEQYF. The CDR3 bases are TGCGCCAGCAGCCAAGCGATGGGCACCACCTACGAGCAGTACTTC.